These 3 T cell receptor beta chains came from one sample sequenced in a study of blood T cell repertoires in COVID-19. The table came from immunoSEQ multiplex PCR; TCRdb's copy has only in-frame clones and leaves some out. The data contain 220,000 or so clones, over 75% of them singletons. The specimen was PBMCs or T cells enriched from blood (not recorded which). All receptors come from a woman aged 55-70 years who had recovered from COVID-19.

This clone has more than one count but fewer than ten. The chain has TRBV5-1 and TRBJ2-3, with D maybe TRBD1 (7 bases). The CDR3 loop spans 16 amino acids. From germline, CDR1 is SGHRS and CDR2 YFSETQ. V lost 4 bases and J 2 bases, leaving 17 bases between the germline ends. CDR3: CASSPGGTPYTDTQYF. The CDR3 nucleotides are TGCGCCAGCAGCCCAGGGGGGACACCGTACACAGATACGCAGTATTTT.

The chain employs TRBV27 and TRBJ2-1, with 7 bases aligning to TRBD1. CDR1 is MNHEY, CDR2 SMNVEV, per germline (reference sequence). The CDR3 is 15 residues long. V gave up 4 bases and J gave up 1 base; unmatched junction bases: 4. The CDR3 nucleotides read TGTGCCAGCAGTTCCCAGGGGGTGTCCTACAATGAGCAGTTCTTC. It yields the protein CASSSQGVSYNEQFF.

V is TRBV11-2 and J is TRBJ1-2; D is unresolved. The CDR3 consists of 13 residues. Looked up from germline, CDR1 is SGHAT and CDR2 is FQNNGV. Trimming cost V 3 bases and J 8 bases, with 13 bases left between them. As DNA, the CDR3 is TGTGCCAGCAGCTTTCAGGAACAGTCGGGCTACACCTTC. Its protein is CASSFQEQSGYTF.